The rows below give T cell receptor beta chains drawn from one sample of a study of shared clonotypes between healthy human individuals. The assay was immunoSEQ multiplex PCR, and TCRdb's table has in-frame clones only and misses some. The sample has over 800,000 clones, around 93% seen once; the top ten hold under 30%. Sequenced sample: naive CD8+ T cells sorted from blood. These TCRs come from a man between 25 and 39 years old in good health. Each CDR3 is given with its conserved first and last residue. D genes are given only for firm matches. For some rows the clone size is stated as once, few or many, or as a class when expanded; others skip it.

TRBV7-2	once	TRBJ2-7	NA	CASSLGDGPYEQYF	TGTGCCAGCAGCTTAGGGGACGGGCCCTACGAGCAGTACTTC
TRBV21-1	NA	TRBJ1-1	NA	CASSARDRDDEAFF	TGTGCCAGCAGCGCTCGGGACAGGGACGATGAAGCTTTCTTT
TRBV7-8	NA	TRBJ2-6	NA	CASSVRRYPQSRANVLTF	TGTGCCAGCAGCGTACGTCGGTACCCACAAAGTCGGGCCAACGTCCTGACTTTC
TRBV9	NA	TRBJ1-2	NA	CASGSYGYTF	TGTGCCAGCGGATCATATGGCTACACCTTC
TRBV30	NA	TRBJ1-2	TRBD1	CACEGIHLRGQGNYGYTF	TGTGCCTGTGAGGGAATCCATCTAAGGGGACAGGGGAACTATGGCTACACCTTC
TRBV4-1	NA	TRBJ1-1	NA	CASSQEGHAVAFF	TGCGCCAGCAGCCAAGAGGGACATGCAGTAGCTTTCTTT
TRBV20-1	once	TRBJ1-1	TRBD1	CSATGQLEAFF	TGCAGTGCCACGGGACAGCTAGAAGCTTTCTTT
TRBV27	NA	TRBJ2-5	TRBD1	CASSSQGYQETQYF	TGTGCCAGCAGTTCACAGGGGTACCAAGAGACCCAATACTTC
TRBV27	NA	TRBJ2-7	NA	CASSVTSAYEQYF	TGTGCCAGCAGTGTGACTAGTGCATACGAGCAGTACTTC
TRBV5-4	once	TRBJ2-2	TRBD1	CASSSTGGNNGELFF	TGTGCCAGCAGCTCAACAGGGGGCAATAACGGGGAGCTGTTTTTT
TRBV7-9	NA	TRBJ2-5	TRBD1	CASSSLRTGPQETQYF	TGTGCCAGCAGCTCCCTAAGGACAGGGCCGCAAGAGACCCAGTACTTC
TRBV14	NA	TRBJ2-2	TRBD2	CASSQRGKAGVTGELFF	TGTGCCAGCAGCCAAAGGGGGAAAGCGGGAGTCACCGGGGAGCTGTTTTTT
TRBV27	few	TRBJ1-2	NA	CASSLSSPRGYGYTF	TGTGCCAGCAGTTTAAGCTCCCCGAGGGGCTATGGCTACACCTTC
TRBV7-9	NA	TRBJ2-7	TRBD1	CASSRQGRSPYEQYF	TGTGCCAGCAGCCGACAGGGGAGGAGCCCCTACGAGCAGTACTTC
TRBV7-2	NA	TRBJ1-2	TRBD1	CASSLGTGGAFDYGYTF	TGTGCCAGCAGCTTAGGAACAGGGGGCGCTTTCGACTATGGCTACACCTTC
TRBV2	NA	TRBJ2-7	NA	CASSVGTEYF	TGTGCCAGCAGTGTCGGGACGGAGTACTTC
TRBV29-1	NA	TRBJ1-1	NA	CSVRMGTYTEAFF	TGCAGCGTGAGGATGGGTACGTACACTGAAGCTTTCTTT
TRBV29-1	NA	TRBJ2-1	NA	CSVGHRTTNEQFF	TGCAGCGTCGGACACCGGACGACAAATGAGCAGTTCTTC
TRBV28	NA	TRBJ2-7	TRBD2	CASSLSPGSQAGDEQYF	TGTGCCAGCAGTTTGTCTCCGGGGTCCCAGGCGGGAGACGAGCAGTACTTC
TRBV6-5	NA	TRBJ2-1	NA	CASSYGSHSYNEQFF	TGTGCCAGCAGTTACGGTAGTCACTCCTACAATGAGCAGTTCTTC
TRBV18	NA	TRBJ2-7	NA	CASSPRTPPDEQYF	TGTGCCAGCTCACCGAGGACACCTCCTGACGAGCAGTACTTC
TRBV27	once	TRBJ1-1	NA	CASSDGGLTEAFF	TGTGCCAGCAGTGACGGGGGCCTCACTGAAGCTTTCTTT
TRBV7-2	once	TRBJ1-2	NA	CASSSIQTVGRPNYGYTF	TGTGCCAGCAGCTCGATACAGACAGTAGGGAGGCCTAACTATGGCTACACCTTC